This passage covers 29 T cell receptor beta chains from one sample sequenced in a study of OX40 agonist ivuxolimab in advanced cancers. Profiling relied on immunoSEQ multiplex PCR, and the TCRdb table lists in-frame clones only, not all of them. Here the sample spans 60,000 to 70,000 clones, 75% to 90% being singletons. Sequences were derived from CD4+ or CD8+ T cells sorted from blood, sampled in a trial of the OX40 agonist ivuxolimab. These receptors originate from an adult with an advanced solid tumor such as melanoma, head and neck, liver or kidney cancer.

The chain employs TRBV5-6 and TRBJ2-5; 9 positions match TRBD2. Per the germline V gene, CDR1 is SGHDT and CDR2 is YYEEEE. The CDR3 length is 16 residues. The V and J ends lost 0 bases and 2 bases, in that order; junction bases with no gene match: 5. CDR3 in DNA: TGTGCCAGCAGCTTGGGTCTAGCGGGAATACAAGAGACCCAGTACTTC. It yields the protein CASSLGLAGIQETQYF.

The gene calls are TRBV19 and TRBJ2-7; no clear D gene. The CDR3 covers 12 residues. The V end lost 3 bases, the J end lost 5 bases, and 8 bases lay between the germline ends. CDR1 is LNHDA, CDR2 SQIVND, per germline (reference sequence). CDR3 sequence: CASSMGSHEQYF. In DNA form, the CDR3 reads TGTGCCAGTAGTATGGGCAGCCACGAGCAGTACTTC.

This CDR3 is CASSVGVGGSGANVLTF. The CDR3 coding sequence is TGTGCCAGCAGCGTAGGGGTTGGGGGCTCTGGGGCCAACGTCCTGACTTTC. The rearrangement uses TRBV9 and TRBJ2-6; tentatively, D is TRBD1 or TRBD2 (5 bases each). This CDR3 contains 17 residues. From germline, CDR1 is SGDLS and CDR2 YYNGEE. The V and J ends lost 0 bases and 0 bases respectively, with 10 bases between them.

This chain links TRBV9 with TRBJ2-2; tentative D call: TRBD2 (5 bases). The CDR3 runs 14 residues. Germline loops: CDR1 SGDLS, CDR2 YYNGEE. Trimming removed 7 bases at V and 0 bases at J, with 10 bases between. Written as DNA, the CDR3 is TGTGCCAGCGAGGGCGGGCCGAACACCGGGGAGCTGTTTTTT. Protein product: CASEGGPNTGELFF.

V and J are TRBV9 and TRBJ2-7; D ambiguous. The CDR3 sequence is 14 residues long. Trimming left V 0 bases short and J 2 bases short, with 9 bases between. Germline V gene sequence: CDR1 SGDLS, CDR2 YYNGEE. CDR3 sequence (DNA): TGTGCCAGCAGCGTAGGACTTCCTCCCTACGAGCAGTACTTC. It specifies CASSVGLPPYEQYF.

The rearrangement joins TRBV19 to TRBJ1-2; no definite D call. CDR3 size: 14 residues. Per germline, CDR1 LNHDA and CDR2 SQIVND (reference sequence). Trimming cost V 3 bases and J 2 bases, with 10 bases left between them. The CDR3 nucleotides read TGTGCCAGTAGTATTTTGGGGAGGAACTATGGCTACACCTTC. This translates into CASSILGRNYGYTF.

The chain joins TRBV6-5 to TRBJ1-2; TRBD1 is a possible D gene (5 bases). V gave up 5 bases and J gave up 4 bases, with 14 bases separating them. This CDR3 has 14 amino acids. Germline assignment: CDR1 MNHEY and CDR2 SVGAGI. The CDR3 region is CASSTPGGFYGYTF. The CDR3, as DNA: TGTGCCAGCAGTACCCCCGGGGGTTTCTATGGCTACACCTTC.

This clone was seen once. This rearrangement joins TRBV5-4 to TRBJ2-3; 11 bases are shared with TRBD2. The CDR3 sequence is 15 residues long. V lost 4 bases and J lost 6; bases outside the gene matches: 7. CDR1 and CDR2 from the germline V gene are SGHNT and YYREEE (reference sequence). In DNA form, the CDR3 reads TGTGCCAGCAGCCCCTCTAGCGGGAGGTCTGATACGCAGTATTTT. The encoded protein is CASSPSSGRSDTQYF.

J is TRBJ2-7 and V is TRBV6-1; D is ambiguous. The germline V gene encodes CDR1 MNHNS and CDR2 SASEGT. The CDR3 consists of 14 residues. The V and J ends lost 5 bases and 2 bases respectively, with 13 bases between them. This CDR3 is CASSLTAGAYEQYF. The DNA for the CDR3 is TGTGCCAGCAGTCTAACAGCCGGAGCCTACGAGCAGTACTTC.

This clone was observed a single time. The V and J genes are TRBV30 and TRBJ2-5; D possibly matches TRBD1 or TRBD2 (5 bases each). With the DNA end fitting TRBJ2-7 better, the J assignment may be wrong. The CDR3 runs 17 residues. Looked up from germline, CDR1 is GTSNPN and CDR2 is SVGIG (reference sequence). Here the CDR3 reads CASQQNREGRGIYEQYF. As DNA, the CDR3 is TGTGCCTCCCAACAAAACCGCGAGGGGCGAGGTATCTACGAGCAGTACTTC.

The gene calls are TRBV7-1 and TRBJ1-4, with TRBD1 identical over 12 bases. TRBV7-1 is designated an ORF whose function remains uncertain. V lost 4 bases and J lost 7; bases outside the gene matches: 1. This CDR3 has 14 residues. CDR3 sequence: CASSLGQGAEKLFF. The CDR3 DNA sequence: TGTGCCAGCAGCTTGGGACAGGGGGCTGAAAAACTGTTTTTT.

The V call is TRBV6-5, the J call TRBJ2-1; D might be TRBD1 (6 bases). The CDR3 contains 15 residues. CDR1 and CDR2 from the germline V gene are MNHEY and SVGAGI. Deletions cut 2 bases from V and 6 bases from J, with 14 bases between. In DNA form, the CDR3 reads TGTGCCAGCAGTTACAACCCAAGGGACACCAATGAGCAGTTCTTC. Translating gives CASSYNPRDTNEQFF.

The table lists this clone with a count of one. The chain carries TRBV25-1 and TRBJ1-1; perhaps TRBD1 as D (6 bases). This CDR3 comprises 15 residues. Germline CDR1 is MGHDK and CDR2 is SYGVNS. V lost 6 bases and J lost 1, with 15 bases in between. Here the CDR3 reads CASSEALTGNTEAFF. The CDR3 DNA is TGTGCCAGCAGCGAAGCGCTGACAGGGAACACTGAAGCTTTCTTT.

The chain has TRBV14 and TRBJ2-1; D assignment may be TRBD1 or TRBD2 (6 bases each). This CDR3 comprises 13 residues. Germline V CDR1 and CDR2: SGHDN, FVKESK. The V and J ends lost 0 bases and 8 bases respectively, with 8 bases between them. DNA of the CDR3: TGTGCCAGCAGCCAAGAGGAGGGGGATGAGCAGTTCTTC. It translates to CASSQEEGDEQFF.

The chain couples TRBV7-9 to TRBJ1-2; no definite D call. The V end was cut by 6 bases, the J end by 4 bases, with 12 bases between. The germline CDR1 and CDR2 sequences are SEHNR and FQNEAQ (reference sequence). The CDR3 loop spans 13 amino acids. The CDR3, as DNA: TGTGCCAGCAGTGCGGACTATGTCTATGGCTACACCTTC. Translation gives CASSADYVYGYTF.

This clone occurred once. The CDR3 DNA follows: TGTGCCAGCACCGACACACTTAATCCAACCTACGAGCAGTACTTC. Protein: CASTDTLNPTYEQYF. J is TRBJ2-7 and V is TRBV6-6; D is ambiguous. The V gene's germline CDR1 is MNHNY and CDR2 SVGAGI (reference sequence). This CDR3 is built from 15 residues. Trimming stripped 7 bases from V and 2 bases from J, with 18 bases between.

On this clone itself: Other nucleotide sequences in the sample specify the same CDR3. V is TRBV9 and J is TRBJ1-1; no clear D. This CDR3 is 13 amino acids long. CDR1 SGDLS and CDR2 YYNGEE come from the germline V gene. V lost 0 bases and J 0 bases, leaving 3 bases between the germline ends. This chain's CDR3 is CASSVEVNTEAFF. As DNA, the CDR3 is TGTGCCAGCAGCGTAGAGGTGAACACTGAAGCTTTCTTT.

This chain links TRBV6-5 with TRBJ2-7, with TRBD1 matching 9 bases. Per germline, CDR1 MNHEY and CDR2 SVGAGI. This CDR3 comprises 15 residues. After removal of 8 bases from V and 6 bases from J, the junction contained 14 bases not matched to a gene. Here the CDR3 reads CASATPTGGRSEQYF. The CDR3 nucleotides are TGTGCCAGCGCGACGCCGACAGGGGGACGGAGCGAGCAGTACTTC.

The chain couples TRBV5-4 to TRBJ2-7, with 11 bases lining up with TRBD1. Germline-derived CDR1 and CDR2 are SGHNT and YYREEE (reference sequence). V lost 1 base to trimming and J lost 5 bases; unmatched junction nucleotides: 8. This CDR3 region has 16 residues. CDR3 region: CASSLTSGTGGDEQYF. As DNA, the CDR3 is TGTGCCAGCAGCTTGACTTCCGGGACAGGGGGTGACGAGCAGTACTTC.

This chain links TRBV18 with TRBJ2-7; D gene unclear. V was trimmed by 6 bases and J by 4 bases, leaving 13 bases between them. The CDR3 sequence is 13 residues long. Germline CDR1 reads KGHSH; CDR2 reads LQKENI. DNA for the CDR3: TGTGCCAGCTCTCGTCAAATGGATTACGAGCAGTACTTC. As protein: CASSRQMDYEQYF.

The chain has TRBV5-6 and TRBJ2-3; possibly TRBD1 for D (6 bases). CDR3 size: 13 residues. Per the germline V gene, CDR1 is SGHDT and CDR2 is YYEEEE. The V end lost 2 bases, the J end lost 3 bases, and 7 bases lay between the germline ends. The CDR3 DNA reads TGTGCCAGCAGCTTAACAGGGACAGATACGCAGTATTTT. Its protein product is CASSLTGTDTQYF.

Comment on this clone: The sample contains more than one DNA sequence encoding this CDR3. The CDR3 loop reads CAWSVNGNTIYF. CDR3 in DNA: TGTGCCTGGAGTGTGAACGGAAACACCATATATTTT. The V gene is TRBV30, the J gene TRBJ1-3; D not resolved. The V and J ends lost 0 bases and 4 bases respectively, with 4 bases between them. Germline loops: CDR1 GTSNPN, CDR2 SVGIG (reference sequence). This CDR3 comprises 12 residues.

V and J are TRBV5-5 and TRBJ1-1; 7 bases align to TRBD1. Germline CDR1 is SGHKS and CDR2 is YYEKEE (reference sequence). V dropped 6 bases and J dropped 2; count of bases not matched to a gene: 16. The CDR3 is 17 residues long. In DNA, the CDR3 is TGTGCCAGCACCCTAGGGGGCGGGGGGAGGAAAAACACTGAAGCTTTCTTT. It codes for CASTLGGGGRKNTEAFF.

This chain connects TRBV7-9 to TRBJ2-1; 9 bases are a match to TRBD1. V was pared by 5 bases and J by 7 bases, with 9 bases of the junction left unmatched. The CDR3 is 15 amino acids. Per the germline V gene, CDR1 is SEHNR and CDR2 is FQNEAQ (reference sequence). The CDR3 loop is CASSPPGQGGNEQFF. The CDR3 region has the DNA TGTGCCAGCAGCCCACCGGGACAGGGAGGAAATGAGCAGTTCTTC.

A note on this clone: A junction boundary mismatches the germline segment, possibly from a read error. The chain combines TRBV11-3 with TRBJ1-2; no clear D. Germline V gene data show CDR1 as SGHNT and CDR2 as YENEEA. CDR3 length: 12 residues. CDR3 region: CASSLASSPLIF. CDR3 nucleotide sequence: TGTGCCAGCAGCTTAGCGTCATCCCCGCTCATCTTC.

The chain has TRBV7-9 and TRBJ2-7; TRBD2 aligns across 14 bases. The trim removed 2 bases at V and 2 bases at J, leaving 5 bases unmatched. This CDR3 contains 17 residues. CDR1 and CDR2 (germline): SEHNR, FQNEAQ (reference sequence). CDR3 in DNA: TGTGCCAGCAGCTTAATGGGACTAGCGGGAGATGCCTACGAGCAGTACTTC. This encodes CASSLMGLAGDAYEQYF.

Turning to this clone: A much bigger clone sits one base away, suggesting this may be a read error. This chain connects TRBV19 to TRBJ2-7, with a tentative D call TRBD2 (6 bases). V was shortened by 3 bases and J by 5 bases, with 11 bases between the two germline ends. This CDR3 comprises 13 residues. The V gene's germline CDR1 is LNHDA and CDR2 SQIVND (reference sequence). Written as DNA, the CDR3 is TGTGCCAGTAGTATCGGAGGGAGCAACGAGCAGTACTTC. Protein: CASSIGGSNEQYF.

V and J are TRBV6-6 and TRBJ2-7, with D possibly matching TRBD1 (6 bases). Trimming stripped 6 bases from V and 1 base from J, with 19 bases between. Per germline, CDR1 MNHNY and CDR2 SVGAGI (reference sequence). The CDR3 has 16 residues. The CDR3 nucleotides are TGTGCCAGCAGCCCAGGGGATGGGGTGCGTTCCTACGAGCAGTACTTC. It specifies CASSPGDGVRSYEQYF.

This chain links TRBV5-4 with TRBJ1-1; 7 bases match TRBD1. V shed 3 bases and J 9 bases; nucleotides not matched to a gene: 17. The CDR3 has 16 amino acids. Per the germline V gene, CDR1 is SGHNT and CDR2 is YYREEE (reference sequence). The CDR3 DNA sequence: TGTGCCAGCAGCTGGGGGTGGTCTGGGGACAGAGAAAAAGCTTTCTTT. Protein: CASSWGWSGDREKAFF.